The 28 T cell receptor beta chains below were found in one sample sequenced in a study of shared clonotypes between healthy human individuals. CD45RO-negative, CCR7-positively selected cells formed the naive CD8 fraction, excluding terminally differentiated effector memory CD45RA+ cells. Profiling relied on immunoSEQ multiplex PCR, and the TCRdb table lists in-frame clones only, not all of them. The sample records roughly 2 million clones, about 95% being singletons. Material for sequencing was naive CD8+ T cells sorted from blood. These receptor sequences come from a man between 18 and 35 years old in good health.

The V gene is TRBV5-1, the J gene TRBJ2-2; D gene ambiguous. Trimming removed 7 bases from V and 3 bases from J, with 7 bases in between. This CDR3 is 12 amino acids long. CDR1 is SGHRS and CDR2 is YFSETQ in the germline V gene. The CDR3 sequence: CASCEDTGELFF. In DNA, the CDR3 is TGCGCCAGCTGCGAGGACACCGGGGAGCTGTTTTTT.

The V call is TRBV29-1, the J call TRBJ1-6; possibly TRBD1 for D (5 bases). The ends were cut back, 8 bases at V and 3 bases at J, with 11 bases in the middle. The CDR3 runs to 13 residues. Per the germline V gene, CDR1 is SQVTM and CDR2 is ANQGSEA. CDR3 sequence: CSPIGGYNSPLHF. The DNA for the CDR3 is TGCAGCCCCATTGGGGGCTATAATTCACCCCTCCACTTT.

V usage is TRBV6-5 and J usage is TRBJ2-2; D may be TRBD1 (6 bases). This CDR3 has 13 amino acids. The V gene lost 6 bases and the J gene lost 5 bases, with 10 bases spanning the gap. The germline gives CDR1 MNHEY, CDR2 SVGAGI. The CDR3 nucleotides are TGTGCCAGCAGATCAGGGGAGACCGGGGAGCTGTTTTTT. Its protein is CASRSGETGELFF.

This sequence joins TRBV4-1 and TRBJ2-1, with TRBD1 matching 8 bases. Germline loops: CDR1 MGHRA, CDR2 YSYEKL. There are 14 residues in the CDR3. V shed 4 bases, J shed 8 bases, and the junction held 7 bases outside the gene matches. This chain's CDR3 is CASSLLTGVDEQFF. CDR3 nucleotides: TGCGCCAGCAGCCTCTTGACAGGGGTGGATGAGCAGTTCTTC.

The CDR3 reads CASKLYEQYF. The CDR3, as DNA: TGTGCCAGCAAGCTCTACGAGCAGTACTTC. The gene calls are TRBV6-1 and TRBJ2-7, with D hard to call. V was pared by 7 bases and J by 3 bases, with 4 bases between. The CDR3 spans 10 residues. Germline V gene data show CDR1 as MNHNS and CDR2 as SASEGT.

V usage is TRBV6-1 and J usage is TRBJ2-2; 11 bases match TRBD2. The CDR3 covers 15 residues. V lost 9 bases to trimming and J lost 4 bases; unmatched junction nucleotides: 7. CDR1 is MNHNS and CDR2 is SASEGT in the germline V gene. The CDR3 sequence is CASFSGRVSTGELFF. CDR3 DNA sequence: TGTGCCAGTTTTAGCGGGAGGGTCTCCACCGGGGAGCTGTTTTTT.

The rearrangement uses TRBV6-1 and TRBJ2-5; D gene ambiguous. The CDR3 runs 19 residues. With 1 base removed from V and 2 bases from J, the gap between germline ends came to 23 bases. The germline V gene has CDR1 MNHNS and CDR2 SASEGT. The CDR3 is CASSEVIYPIGKLQETQYF. CDR3 DNA: TGTGCCAGCAGTGAAGTTATCTACCCCATAGGGAAACTACAAGAGACCCAGTACTTC.

As regards this clone: The same CDR3 also results from other DNA sequences found in this sample. The J gene is TRBJ1-4, the V gene TRBV5-6; D is uncertain. The CDR3 totals 13 residues. Germline V gene data show CDR1 as SGHDT and CDR2 as YYEEEE. The V and J ends lost 0 bases and 7 bases respectively, with 7 bases between them. The CDR3 nucleotides are TGTGCCAGCAGCTTGGGTGAGGGTGAAAAACTGTTTTTT. Its protein product is CASSLGEGEKLFF.

The count of this clone is one. A junction boundary mismatches the germline segment, possibly from a read error. This chain links TRBV7-7 with TRBJ2-1; TRBD2 agrees at 9 bases. There are 16 residues in the CDR3. The germline V gene has CDR1 SSHAT and CDR2 FNYEAQ (reference sequence). CDR3 DNA sequence: TGTGCTAGCAGCTTAGAGGCGGGGGGGCATTACAATGAGCAGTTCTTC. It yields the protein CASSLEAGGHYNEQFF.

This CDR3 reads CASMGGGSDEQFF. CDR3 DNA: TGCGCCAGCATGGGCGGGGGGAGCGATGAGCAGTTCTTC. The chain employs TRBV4-1 and TRBJ2-1; 8 bases line up with TRBD2. This CDR3 is 13 amino acids long. Per germline, CDR1 MGHRA and CDR2 YSYEKL. The junction had 7 bases not matched to a gene; V was cut back by 7 bases and J by 8 bases.

This clone has only one observation. The chain employs TRBV27 and TRBJ2-7; 8 bases agree with TRBD1. The V gene's germline CDR1 is MNHEY and CDR2 SMNVEV (reference sequence). With V trimmed by 7 bases and J by 5 bases, 13 bases remained unmatched. The CDR3 is made up of 15 amino acids. DNA of the CDR3: TGTGCCAGCACCCCCCTCGGACAGGGAGTCCACGAGCAGTACTTC. Translation gives CASTPLGQGVHEQYF.

The chain links TRBV14 to TRBJ1-1; D possibly corresponds to TRBD1 (5 bases). CDR3 length: 14 residues. The V gene's germline CDR1 is SGHDN and CDR2 FVKESK. V was shortened by 4 bases and J by 4 bases, with 13 bases between the two germline ends. The CDR3 DNA follows: TGTGCCAGCAGCCTAAGGCGGGGGACCACTGAAGCTTTCTTT. Translation: CASSLRRGTTEAFF. The variable domain in full, with the rest retrieved from reference TRBV14 and TRBJ1-1, is EAGVTQFPSHSVIEKGQTVTLRCDPISGHDNLYWYRRVMGKEIKFLLHFVKESKQDESGMPNNRFLAERTGGTYSTLKVQPAELEDSGVYFCASSLRRGTTEAFFGQGTRLTVV.

This chain links TRBV9 with TRBJ2-2; TRBD1 matches at 7 bases. The V gene end was trimmed by 4 bases and the J gene end by 5 bases; junction bases not matched to a gene: 14. The CDR3 sequence is 17 residues long. CDR1 is SGDLS, CDR2 YYNGEE, per germline. The DNA for the CDR3 is TGTGCCAGCAGCTCGGACGTGACAGGGCCCTTAACCGGGGAGCTGTTTTTT. This codes for CASSSDVTGPLTGELFF.

The sample holds a few counts of this clone. This chain links TRBV28 with TRBJ1-4, with no clear D. The CDR3 length is 16 residues. With 6 bases removed from V and 0 bases from J, the gap between germline ends came to 14 bases. CDR1 MDHEN and CDR2 SYDVKM come from the germline V gene. The CDR3 sequence is CASRDASTPTNEKLFF. The CDR3 DNA reads as TGTGCCAGCAGAGACGCCTCGACACCAACTAATGAAAAACTGTTTTTT.

Written as DNA, the CDR3 is TGTGCCAGCAGTCCTCTAACCGTCTCGGGACTAGCTCTTGAAGAGACCCAGTACTTC. This translates into CASSPLTVSGLALEETQYF. This chain connects TRBV27 to TRBJ2-5; 9 nucleotides line up with TRBD2. CDR3 size: 19 residues. V dropped 5 bases and J dropped 3; count of bases not matched to a gene: 19. Germline lookup yields CDR1 MNHEY and CDR2 SMNVEV (reference sequence).

This clone was seen just once. The V call is TRBV7-9, the J call TRBJ1-1, with D possibly TRBD1 on 5 matching bases. Per the germline V gene, CDR1 is SEHNR and CDR2 is FQNEAQ (reference sequence). The V and J ends lost 2 bases and 1 base respectively, with 14 bases between them. The CDR3 contains 16 residues. This chain's CDR3 is CASSLPGRDGNTEAFF. The CDR3 nucleotides are TGTGCCAGCAGCTTACCTGGCAGGGACGGGAACACTGAAGCTTTCTTT.

The chain links TRBV4-1 to TRBJ1-5, with a possible D match to TRBD1 (5 bases). Looked up from germline, CDR1 is MGHRA and CDR2 is YSYEKL. Trimming cost V 1 base and J 5 bases, with 12 bases left between them. This CDR3 region has 15 residues. CDR3 nucleotide sequence: TGCGCCAGCAGCCAAGCCGGGACTACCTATCAGCCCCAGCATTTT. Encoded protein: CASSQAGTTYQPQHF.

The rearrangement links TRBV25-1 to TRBJ2-1; 11 bases agree with TRBD1. The CDR3 totals 17 residues. The germline V gene encodes CDR1 MGHDK and CDR2 SYGVNS. The V gene end was trimmed by 3 bases and the J gene end by 6 bases; junction bases not matched to a gene: 10. The CDR3 spells CASSENEVGTGGNEQFF. The CDR3 DNA follows: TGTGCCAGCAGTGAGAATGAGGTCGGGACAGGGGGCAATGAGCAGTTCTTC.

The chain links TRBV27 to TRBJ2-1; D ambiguous. The germline CDR1 and CDR2 sequences are MNHEY and SMNVEV (reference sequence). Trimming shortened V by 7 bases and J by 9 bases, and 16 bases separated the two germline ends. This CDR3 has 13 residues. The CDR3 nucleotides read TGTGCCAGCAAGGGAACGGGTGAAGGTGAGCAGTTCTTC. Protein product: CASKGTGEGEQFF.

The V gene is TRBV9, the J gene TRBJ1-5; D is unresolved. Germline assignment: CDR1 SGDLS and CDR2 YYNGEE. This CDR3 comprises 14 residues. Trimming left V 0 bases short and J 7 bases short, with 11 bases between. CDR3 coding DNA: TGTGCCAGCAGCGTAGGTGAAGGGCGGCAGCCCCAGCATTTT. Its protein is CASSVGEGRQPQHF.

Comment on this clone: The junction shows a germline mismatch at one end, possibly a read error. The chain employs TRBV5-4 and TRBJ2-2; no reliable D call. The CDR3 extends over 12 amino acids. Germline CDR1 reads SGHNT; CDR2 reads YYREEE (reference sequence). The CDR3 DNA follows: TGTGCCAGCAGCTTGAACCCCGGGGAGCTGTTTTTT. Protein: CASSLNPGELFF.

The chain uses TRBV6-5 and TRBJ2-5; D not resolved. The V gene lost 4 bases and the J gene lost 2 bases, with 11 bases spanning the gap. In germline, CDR1 is MNHEY, CDR2 SVGAGI. This CDR3 region has 14 residues. The CDR3 loop is CASSSLDEQETQYF. The CDR3 DNA is TGTGCCAGCAGTTCCTTGGACGAGCAAGAGACCCAGTACTTC.

This sequence joins TRBV6-1 and TRBJ2-1, with D possibly TRBD2 on 6 matching bases. The germline CDR1 and CDR2 sequences are MNHNS and SASEGT. The CDR3 sequence is 10 residues long. This chain's CDR3 is CAAKGLTQFF. In DNA form, the CDR3 reads TGTGCGGCGAAGGGACTTACCCAGTTCTTC.

The chain recombines TRBV4-3 with TRBJ2-2; 11 bases align to TRBD2. Germline CDR1 and CDR2: LGHNA and YSLEER. Unmatched junction bases numbered 8, after V lost 4 bases and J lost 7 bases. The CDR3 contains 16 residues. The CDR3 region has the DNA TGCGCCAGCAGCCGGATAGCGGGAGGGCCAAACGGGGAGCTGTTTTTT. Translated, it gives CASSRIAGGPNGELFF.

This chain connects TRBV5-1 to TRBJ2-7; D perhaps matches TRBD2 (5 bases). Germline V lookup: CDR1 SGHRS, CDR2 YFSETQ. The CDR3 sequence is 16 residues long. V lost 7 bases and J lost 0, with 20 bases in between. The CDR3 region is CASSPGNSPGSYEQYF. In DNA, the CDR3 is TGCGCCAGCTCCCCCGGGAACTCCCCAGGCTCCTACGAGCAGTACTTC.

Comments on this clone: Other DNA sequences from this sample encode an identical CDR3 as well. The chain joins TRBV6-1 to TRBJ2-7; D gene unclear. The CDR3 contains 12 residues. CDR1 and CDR2 (germline): MNHNS, SASEGT. The V end was cut by 5 bases, the J end by 1 base, with 6 bases between. CDR3 DNA: TGTGCCAGCAGTCTAGGTTCCTACGAGCAGTACTTC. It translates to CASSLGSYEQYF.

This chain links TRBV10-3 with TRBJ2-1; D may be TRBD1 (6 bases). This CDR3 contains 13 residues. V was cut by 7 bases and J by 4 bases, with 11 bases left in between. The germline gives CDR1 ENHRY, CDR2 SYGVKD. The CDR3 protein is CAINIDRYNEQFF. In DNA, the CDR3 is TGTGCCATCAACATCGACAGGTACAATGAGCAGTTCTTC.

Worth noting for this clone: Other DNA variants within this sample encode the same CDR3. V is TRBV27 and J is TRBJ2-1; D not resolved. From germline, CDR1 is MNHEY and CDR2 SMNVEV (reference sequence). The CDR3 length is 11 residues. Trimming stripped 8 bases from V and 3 bases from J, with 5 bases between. The CDR3 is CASSRYNEQFF. CDR3 nucleotide sequence: TGTGCCAGCTCCCGCTACAATGAGCAGTTCTTC.